Listed below are T cell receptor beta chains from one sample, sequenced in a study of OX40 agonist ivuxolimab in advanced cancers. Assay: immunoSEQ multiplex PCR; the TCRdb copy retains only in-frame clones and omits some. The table records some 25,000 clones, more than 75% of them present only once. The input for sequencing was CD4+ or CD8+ T cells sorted from blood, taken in a trial of the OX40 agonist ivuxolimab. Receptors originate from an adult with an advanced solid tumor such as melanoma, head and neck, liver or kidney cancer. Each CDR3 is given with its conserved first and last residue. The D gene is left open where the match is weak. Clone size, where shown, is once, few, many, or a class for clones that have expanded.

v_call	clone_size	d_call	j_call	cdr3_aa	cdr3_nt
TRBV7-8	few	TRBD1	TRBJ2-7	CASSLAGTGSYEQYF	TGTGCCAGCAGCTTAGCCGGGACAGGGTCCTACGAGCAGTACTTC
TRBV5-4	-	-	TRBJ2-1	CASSLEDSSYNEQFF	TGTGCCAGCAGCTTGGAAGACAGCTCCTACAATGAGCAGTTCTTC
TRBV7-2	-	-	TRBJ2-3	CASSLAADADTQYF	TGTGCCAGCAGCTTAGCAGCTGACGCAGATACGCAGTATTTT
TRBV7-6	few	-	TRBJ2-6	CASSLVGGAISGANVLTF	TGTGCCAGCAGCTTAGTGGGTGGGGCGATCTCTGGGGCCAACGTCCTGACTTTC
TRBV18	-	-	TRBJ2-5	CASSRQTGETQYF	TGTGCCAGCTCACGACAGACAGGAGAGACCCAGTACTTC
TRBV30	few	-	TRBJ2-6	CAWSLTGHSSGANVLTF	TGTGCCTGGAGTTTAACAGGTCACTCCTCTGGGGCCAACGTCCTGACTTTC
TRBV5-1	-	TRBD1	TRBJ2-2	CASSWGQGTGELFF	TGCGCCAGCAGCTGGGGACAGGGCACCGGGGAGCTGTTTTTT
TRBV7-2	-	TRBD1	TRBJ1-2	CASSLGGTGGAYGYTF	TGTGCCAGCAGCTTAGGGGGGACAGGGGGCGCGTATGGCTACACCTTC
TRBV5-6	-	-	TRBJ1-4	CASSSGVWRANEKLFF	TGTGCCAGCAGCTCTGGGGTCTGGAGGGCAAATGAAAAACTGTTTTTT
TRBV6-1	-	-	TRBJ1-5	CASRTGGGQPQHF	TGTGCCAGCAGAACGGGGGGTGGTCAGCCCCAGCATTTT
TRBV11-1	-	TRBD2	TRBJ2-1	CASSLVTGGRNNEQFF	TGTGCCAGCAGCTTGGTGACGGGGGGGCGAAACAATGAGCAGTTCTTC
TRBV19	-	-	TRBJ2-3	CASSKSTDTQYF	TGTGCCAGTAGTAAAAGCACAGATACGCAGTATTTT
TRBV28	-	-	TRBJ1-6	CASSSPQSPLHF	TGTGCCAGCAGTTCCCCCCAATCACCCCTCCACTTT
TRBV21-1	-	-	TRBJ1-4	CASSLWASNEKLFF	TGTGCCAGCAGCCTTTGGGCCTCTAATGAAAAACTGTTTTTT
TRBV25-1	-	-	TRBJ2-1	CASSDMKQGTGSYNEQFF	TGTGCCAGCAGTGATATGAAACAGGGCACGGGCTCCTACAATGAGCAGTTCTTC
TRBV5-4	-	-	TRBJ2-6	CASSSASSGANVLTF	TGTGCCAGCAGCTCGGCTAGCTCTGGGGCCAACGTCCTGACTTTC
TRBV25-1	-	-	TRBJ2-2	CASSDRRTATGELFF	TGTGCCAGCAGTGATCGCCGGACAGCCACCGGGGAGCTGTTTTTT
TRBV18	-	TRBD2	TRBJ2-3	CASSPLGRGGSTDTQYF	TGTGCCAGCTCACCACTGGGTCGCGGGGGGAGCACAGATACGCAGTATTTT
TRBV7-8	-	TRBD1	TRBJ1-5	CASSSKRTGNANQPQHF	TGTGCCAGCAGCTCCAAGCGGACAGGGAATGCGAATCAGCCCCAGCATTTT
TRBV7-2	-	-	TRBJ2-3	CASSLEGYTTDTQYF	TGTGCCAGCAGCTTAGAGGGGTATACCACAGATACGCAGTATTTT
TRBV9	few	-	TRBJ1-2	CASSSGLTNYGYTF	TGTGCCAGCAGTTCAGGGCTAACTAACTATGGCTACACCTTC
TRBV29-1	-	-	TRBJ2-2	CSSHDPNTGELFF	TGCAGCTCCCATGATCCGAACACCGGGGAGCTGTTTTTT
TRBV9	-	-	TRBJ2-2	CASSARLEGELFF	TGTGCCAGCAGCGCAAGGTTAGAGGGGGAGCTGTTTTTT
TRBV7-9	-	TRBD2	TRBJ2-5	CASSRGGRETQYF	TGTGCCAGCAGCCGGGGAGGGCGGGAGACCCAGTACTTC
TRBV6-6	-	-	TRBJ1-1	CASSYFTENTEAFF	TGTGCCAGCAGTTACTTTACGGAGAACACTGAAGCTTTCTTT
TRBV6-1	-	-	TRBJ2-3	CASSDFFGGADTQYF	TGTGCCAGCAGTGACTTCTTCGGCGGGGCAGATACGCAGTATTTT
TRBV5-8	-	TRBD1	TRBJ1-5	CASSNWTGINQPQHF	TGTGCCAGCAGCAATTGGACAGGGATAAATCAGCCCCAGCATTTT
TRBV18	-	-	TRBJ2-5	CASSTGQETQYF	TGTGCCAGCTCCACTGGGCAAGAGACCCAGTACTTC
TRBV7-8	once	TRBD1	TRBJ1-5	CASSFGTGAYQPQHF	TGTGCCAGCAGCTTCGGGACAGGGGCCTATCAGCCCCAGCATTTT
TRBV9	-	TRBD2	TRBJ2-2	CASSLGLAGGRPTGELFF	TGTGCCAGCAGCCTCGGACTAGCGGGGGGTCGTCCCACCGGGGAGTTGTTTTTT
TRBV4-3	-	-	TRBJ2-5	CASSPRRRGGAFEETQYF	TGCGCCAGCAGCCCTCGGCGTAGGGGGGGGGCCTTTGAGGAGACCCAGTACTTC
TRBV5-8	-	TRBD2	TRBJ2-1	CASSPGTSGVQEQFF	TGTGCCAGCAGCCCCGGGACTAGCGGGGTACAAGAGCAGTTCTTC
TRBV28	-	TRBD2	TRBJ2-3	CASSLSLAGPTDTQYF	TGTGCCAGCAGTTTAAGTCTAGCGGGACCCACAGATACGCAGTATTTT
TRBV7-2	-	-	TRBJ1-4	CASSLGGRREKLFF	TGTGCCAGCAGCTTAGGGGGGCGCCGGGAAAAACTGTTTTTT
TRBV5-6	-	-	TRBJ2-1	CASSLWGFGGAQFF	TGTGCCAGCAGCTTGTGGGGGTTTGGCGGGGCTCAGTTCTTC
TRBV28	-	-	TRBJ1-2	CASRRDGGGYTF	TGTGCCAGCAGGAGGGACGGTGGTGGCTACACCTTC
TRBV6-5	-	-	TRBJ2-5	CASSYNFEETQYF	TGTGCCAGCAGTTACAACTTCGAAGAGACCCAGTACTTC
TRBV28	-	TRBD2	TRBJ2-1	CASTGGRDNEQFF	TGTGCCAGCACGGGGGGGAGGGACAATGAGCAGTTCTTC
TRBV2	-	TRBD1	TRBJ1-5	CASRGTGGLSNQPQHF	TGTGCCAGCAGAGGGACAGGGGGCTTGAGCAATCAGCCCCAGCATTTT
TRBV28	once	TRBD1	TRBJ1-4	CASSYAGQGAGSEKLFF	TGTGCCAGCAGTTATGCCGGACAGGGGGCTGGTTCTGAAAAACTGTTTTTT
TRBV28	few	-	TRBJ2-7	CASSLLGVKYEQYF	TGTGCCAGCAGTTTATTGGGAGTTAAATACGAGCAGTACTTC
TRBV2	-	TRBD2	TRBJ2-1	CASSTRTSGGADEQFF	TGTGCCAGCAGTACCAGGACTAGCGGGGGGGCTGATGAGCAGTTCTTC
TRBV7-9	-	-	TRBJ2-1	CASSLERRTQFF	TGTGCCAGCAGCTTAGAGCGGAGGACACAGTTCTTC
TRBV6-5	-	-	TRBJ2-5	CASSYSDSTAQETQYF	TGTGCCAGCAGTTACTCGGACTCGACAGCACAAGAGACCCAGTACTTC
TRBV2	few	-	TRBJ1-4	CAGLSTNEKLFF	TGTGCCGGCCTGAGCACTAATGAAAAACTGTTTTTT
TRBV29-1	-	TRBD1	TRBJ1-5	CSVRSRGDQPQHF	TGCAGCGTCCGCTCCAGGGGGGATCAGCCCCAGCATTTT
TRBV11-3	-	TRBD1	TRBJ2-7	CASSYRQGYEQYF	TGTGCCAGCAGCTACCGACAGGGATACGAGCAGTACTTC
TRBV10-1	once	-	TRBJ2-3	CASRPTGGTDTQYF	TGCGCCAGCAGACCGACAGGTGGGACAGATACGCAGTATTTT
TRBV6-6	-	-	TRBJ2-7	CASSLERKSSYEQYF	TGTGCCAGCAGTTTGGAGCGGAAAAGCTCCTACGAGCAGTACTTC